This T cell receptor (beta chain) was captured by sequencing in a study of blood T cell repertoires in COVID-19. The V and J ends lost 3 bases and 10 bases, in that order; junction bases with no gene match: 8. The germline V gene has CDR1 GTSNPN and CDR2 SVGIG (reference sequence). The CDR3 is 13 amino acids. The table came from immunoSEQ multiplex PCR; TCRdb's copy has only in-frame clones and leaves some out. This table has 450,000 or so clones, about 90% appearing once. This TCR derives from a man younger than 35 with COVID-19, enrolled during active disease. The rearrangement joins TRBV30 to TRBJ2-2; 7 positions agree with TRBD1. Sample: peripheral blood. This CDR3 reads CAWSQGEYEELFF. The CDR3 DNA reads TGTGCCTGGAGCCAGGGGGAGTATGAGGAGCTGTTTTTT.